This T cell receptor beta chain was obtained from a study of read filtering for tumor transcriptome and immune sequencing. Whole-study context: Mean patient age was roughly 70 years, range about 47 to 85; around 16 male, 14 to 15 female. TCR-mapped reads were about 4.05 to 11 million with IR-seq versus roughly 85 to 1,300 with RNA-seq. The study's findings and limits: Dropping single-read clonotypes raised IR-seq and RNA-seq shared-clonotype correlation. Sorted CD138-negative bone marrow cells were not purified T cells.

This clonotype was seen many times. Its antigen remains unidentified. The library was built from about 400 ng RNA with molecular barcoded adaptors for alpha/delta and beta/gamma chains. MiXCR, run by TCRdb on the reads, gives a single entry per CDR3 protein. The repertoire holds approximately 60,000 distinct CDR3 sequences, with around a fifth as singletons. This CDR3 contains 12 residues. The V segment lost 2 bases and the J segment 5 bases; nucleotides outside the gene matches: 3. The V gene's germline CDR1 is DFQATT and CDR2 SNEGSKA (reference sequence). The TCR originated in a donor over 35 with multiple myeloma. The V gene is TRBV20-1, the J gene TRBJ2-7, with 7 positions matching TRBD1. Sequenced sample: a population of CD138-negative cells sorted from bone marrow. CDR3 coding DNA: TGCAGTGCTAGACGACAGGGACACGAGCAGTACTTC. Its translation is CSARRQGHEQYF.